The 7 T cell receptor beta chains reported below all come from one sample, sequenced in a study of blood T cell repertoires in COVID-19. Sequencing was performed with immunoSEQ multiplex PCR; in TCRdb, only in-frame clones are kept and a portion is missing. This table holds around 140,000 clones, roughly nine tenths found once. The material sequenced was PBMCs or T cells enriched from blood (not recorded which). These receptors came from a woman aged 40-49 years who had been exposed to COVID-19.

The genes are TRBV28 and TRBJ1-5; D not resolved. Germline CDR1 MDHEN, CDR2 SYDVKM. V lost 6 bases and J 2 bases, leaving 17 bases between the germline ends. The CDR3 is 16 amino acids. CDR3 coding DNA: TGTGCCAGCAGAACGGGGATCGGGCGGCGCAATCAGCCCCAGCATTTT. Encoded protein: CASRTGIGRRNQPQHF.

The CDR3: CASSGRRNTEAFF. CDR3 coding DNA: TGTGCCAGCAGTGGACGGAGGAACACTGAAGCTTTCTTT. This chain joins TRBV2 and TRBJ1-1, with D unclear. Germline CDR1 and CDR2: SNHLY and FYNNEI. V was cut by 4 bases and J by 1 base, with 7 bases left in between. The CDR3 is 13 amino acids.

This clone has just a few counts. The genes are TRBV10-1 and TRBJ2-1; the match to TRBD2 covers 12 bases. Germline loops: CDR1 WNHNN, CDR2 SYGVQD (reference sequence). Trimming cost V 4 bases and J 0 bases; bases outside gene matches: 4. CDR3 size: 17 residues. CDR3 nucleotides: TGCGCCAGCAGTGGGACTAGCGGGACCGGCTCCTACAATGAGCAGTTCTTC. Translation: CASSGTSGTGSYNEQFF.

The genes are TRBV9 and TRBJ1-3; 9 nucleotides align to TRBD1. The CDR3 runs 17 residues. J lost 4 bases, V lost 4 bases, and 12 bases had no gene match. Germline V lookup: CDR1 SGDLS, CDR2 YYNGEE. CDR3 sequence (DNA): TGTGCCAGCAGCCCCTCCGGGACAGGGATAGCAGGAAACACCATATATTTT. Translation: CASSPSGTGIAGNTIYF.

The rearrangement joins TRBV7-3 to TRBJ2-6; TRBD1 matches 9 bases. V gave up 7 bases and J gave up 13 bases; unmatched junction bases: 8. This CDR3 spans 13 amino acids. Germline assignment: CDR1 SGHTA and CDR2 FQGTGA. CDR3 coding DNA: TGTGCCAGCACCAAGACAGGGGGTGAGGTCCTGACTTTC. This codes for CASTKTGGEVLTF.

V gene TRBV19 combines with J gene TRBJ1-4; 8 bases are shared with TRBD1. After removal of 6 bases from V and 5 bases from J, the junction contained 8 bases not matched to a gene. CDR1 is LNHDA and CDR2 is SQIVND in the germline V gene (reference sequence). CDR3 length equals 15 residues. The chain's CDR3 is CASSQTGVENEKLFF. The CDR3 DNA is TGTGCCAGTAGCCAGACAGGGGTGGAAAATGAAAAACTGTTTTTT.

The chain uses TRBV19 and TRBJ2-3, with no clear D. Per the germline V gene, CDR1 is LNHDA and CDR2 is SQIVND (reference sequence). V was trimmed by 6 bases and J by 6 bases, leaving 16 bases between them. The CDR3 is 14 residues long. The CDR3 loop is CASSTPSGPDTQYF. The CDR3 nucleotides are TGTGCCAGTAGCACCCCCTCAGGCCCGGATACGCAGTATTTT.